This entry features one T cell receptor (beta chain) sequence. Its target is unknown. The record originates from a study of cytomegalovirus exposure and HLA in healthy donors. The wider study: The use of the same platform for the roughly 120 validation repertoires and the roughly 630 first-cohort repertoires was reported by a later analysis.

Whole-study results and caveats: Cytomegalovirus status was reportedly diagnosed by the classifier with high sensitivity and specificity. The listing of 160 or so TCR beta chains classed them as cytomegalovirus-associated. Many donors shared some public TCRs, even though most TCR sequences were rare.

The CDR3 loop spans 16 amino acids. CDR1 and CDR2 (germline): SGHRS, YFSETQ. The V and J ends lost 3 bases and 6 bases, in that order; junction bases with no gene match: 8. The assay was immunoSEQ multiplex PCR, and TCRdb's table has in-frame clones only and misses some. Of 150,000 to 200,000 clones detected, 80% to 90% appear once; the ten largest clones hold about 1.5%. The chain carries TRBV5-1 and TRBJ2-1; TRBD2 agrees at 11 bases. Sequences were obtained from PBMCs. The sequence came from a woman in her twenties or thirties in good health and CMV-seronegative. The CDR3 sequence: CASSSRIAGGVNEQFF. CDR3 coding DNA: TGCGCCAGCAGCTCAAGGATAGCGGGGGGGGTCAATGAGCAGTTCTTC.